Each of the 2 T cell receptor beta chains below was sequenced from the same sample in a study of beta chain features in type 1 diabetes. The isolated RNA, all of it, was reverse transcribed, so expressed TCRB transcripts were what got sequenced. TCRdb keeps only in-frame clones here, not all; method: immunoSEQ multiplex PCR. The repertoire holds some 410,000 clones, more than 11% seen once, with roughly 0.035% in the top ten. Source material: naive CD4+ T cells from blood. The origin of the receptors is a young man in good health.

V is TRBV7-8 and J is TRBJ2-1; 11 bases match TRBD2. CDR1 and CDR2 from the germline V gene are SGHVS and FQNEAQ. The CDR3 contains 15 residues. The V gene end was trimmed by 5 bases and the J gene end by 7 bases; junction bases not matched to a gene: 7. For the CDR3, the DNA is TGTGCCAGCAGCCTAAGGATAGCGGGAGGGAATGAGCAGTTCTTC. The encoded protein is CASSLRIAGGNEQFF. Drawing the rest from reference TRBV7-8 and TRBJ2-1, the complete variable domain is GAGVSQSPRYKVAKRGQDVALRCDPISGHVSLFWYQQALGQGPEFLTYFQNEAQLDKSGLPSDRFFAERPEGSVSTLKIQRTQQEDSAVYLCASSLRIAGGNEQFFGPGTRLTVL.

The chain joins TRBV6-5 to TRBJ2-3; 11 positions match TRBD1. With 6 bases clipped from V and 7 bases from J, the junction kept 6 bases outside the gene matches. The CDR3 loop spans 14 amino acids. Germline CDR1 is MNHEY and CDR2 is SVGAGI. DNA for the CDR3: TGTGCCAGCAGAGGGACAGGGGGGAGGAATACGCAGTATTTT. It yields the protein CASRGTGGRNTQYF.